This TCR beta chain was obtained from a study of blood T cell repertoires in COVID-19. Study background: T cells, B-cell-depleted T cells, or PBMCs provided the cDNA or gDNA that served as material.

Methods used by the authors: Estimation of nucleated cell counts relied on the amplification of reference gene primers. The table came from immunoSEQ multiplex PCR; TCRdb's copy has only in-frame clones and leaves some out. D and trimming were read from the DNA, whereas the V and J calls and clone size are those reported in that table. The repertoire consists of 71,000 or so clones, with 90% occurring once and the leading ten covering around 5%. The sequence came from a woman in her late teens or twenties with acute or convalescent COVID-19. The sequencing sample was made of peripheral blood.

CDR3 nucleotides: TGTGCCAGCAGCTTAGGGGGACTAGCGAAAGAGACCCAGTACTTC. Its protein product is CASSLGGLAKETQYF. The chain carries TRBV11-2 and TRBJ2-5; 10 nucleotides agree with TRBD2. J lost 3 bases, V lost 1 base, and 2 bases had no gene match. CDR3 size: 15 residues. Germline V gene lookup returns CDR1 SGHAT and CDR2 FQNNGV.